This passage covers 5 T cell receptor beta chains from one sample sequenced in a study of cytomegalovirus exposure and HLA in healthy donors. This PCR relied on a set of 60 Vbeta primers and 13 Jbeta primers. Method: immunoSEQ multiplex PCR; TCRdb's copy keeps in-frame clones and lacks some. The table records some 140,000 clones, 75% to 85% of them present only once. The sequenced sample was PBMCs. The receptors derive from a female donor in good health and CMV-seropositive.

This chain connects TRBV7-8 to TRBJ2-1; 13 bases fit TRBD2. CDR1 SGHVS and CDR2 FQNEAQ come from the germline V gene. Losses at the gene ends were 1 base for V and 10 bases for J; bases not matched to a gene: 19. This CDR3 has 20 amino acids. In DNA form, the CDR3 reads TGTGCCAGCAGCTTAGTAGTACTAGCGGGGGGGCGGCTCGAATCGGACGAGCAGTTCTTC. Translating gives CASSLVVLAGGRLESDEQFF. The full variable domain, with the rest looked up from reference TRBV7-8 and TRBJ2-1, is GAGVSQSPRYKVAKRGQDVALRCDPISGHVSLFWYQQALGQGPEFLTYFQNEAQLDKSGLPSDRFFAERPEGSVSTLKIQRTQQEDSAVYLCASSLVVLAGGRLESDEQFFGPGTRLTVL.

The chain employs TRBV9 and TRBJ2-5; possible D gene TRBD1, 5 bases. Deletions cut 0 bases from V and 4 bases from J, with 10 bases between. Germline V gene lookup returns CDR1 SGDLS and CDR2 YYNGEE. The CDR3 is 14 amino acids. CDR3 amino acids: CASSVGPQGETQYF. DNA of the CDR3: TGTGCCAGCAGCGTAGGACCCCAGGGAGAGACCCAGTACTTC.

This chain joins TRBV19 and TRBJ2-2, with 7 nucleotides matching TRBD1. Germline trimming cut 2 bases from V and 9 bases from J; bases unmatched to any gene: 6. The V gene's germline CDR1 is LNHDA and CDR2 SQIVND (reference sequence). The CDR3 covers 14 residues. CDR3 sequence (DNA): TGTGCCAGTAGTATAACCCGACAGGGCCGGGAGCTGTTTTTT. Translation: CASSITRQGRELFF.

This chain links TRBV2 with TRBJ1-2; D possibly corresponds to TRBD1 (5 bases). Trimming stripped 6 bases from V and 0 bases from J, with 14 bases between. Germline loops: CDR1 SNHLY, CDR2 FYNNEI. This CDR3 is 15 amino acids long. The CDR3 DNA is TGTGCCAGCAGCGCCGCAGGGTCCTCTAACTATGGCTACACCTTC. Encoded protein: CASSAAGSSNYGYTF. Drawing the rest from reference TRBV2 and TRBJ1-2, the complete variable domain is EPEVTQTPSHQVTQMGQEVILRCVPISNHLYFYWYRQILGQKVEFLVSFYNNEISEKSEIFDDQFSVERPDGSNFTLKIRSTKLEDSAMYFCASSAAGSSNYGYTFGSGTRLTVV.

The CDR3 DNA reads as TGTGCCAGCAGCCAGGCGTTTACAGGGTCCGCCCAAGAGACCCAGTACTTC. Its translation: CASSQAFTGSAQETQYF. This chain connects TRBV14 to TRBJ2-5; the D gene is possibly TRBD1 (6 bases). This CDR3 has 17 residues. The ends were cut back, 3 bases at V and 1 base at J, with 18 bases in the middle. Germline CDR1 and CDR2: SGHDN and FVKESK.